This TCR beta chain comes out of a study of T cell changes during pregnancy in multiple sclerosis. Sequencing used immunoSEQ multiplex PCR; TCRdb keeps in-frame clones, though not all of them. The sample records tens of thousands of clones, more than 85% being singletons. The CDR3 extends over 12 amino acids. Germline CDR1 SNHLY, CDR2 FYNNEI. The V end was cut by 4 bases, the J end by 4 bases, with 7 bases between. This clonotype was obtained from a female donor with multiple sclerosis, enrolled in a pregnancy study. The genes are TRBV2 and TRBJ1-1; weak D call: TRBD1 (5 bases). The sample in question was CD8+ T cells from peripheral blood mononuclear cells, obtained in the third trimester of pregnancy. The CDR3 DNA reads TGTGCCAGCAGTGGGGGGGGCACTGAAGCTTTCTTT. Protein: CASSGGGTEAFF.